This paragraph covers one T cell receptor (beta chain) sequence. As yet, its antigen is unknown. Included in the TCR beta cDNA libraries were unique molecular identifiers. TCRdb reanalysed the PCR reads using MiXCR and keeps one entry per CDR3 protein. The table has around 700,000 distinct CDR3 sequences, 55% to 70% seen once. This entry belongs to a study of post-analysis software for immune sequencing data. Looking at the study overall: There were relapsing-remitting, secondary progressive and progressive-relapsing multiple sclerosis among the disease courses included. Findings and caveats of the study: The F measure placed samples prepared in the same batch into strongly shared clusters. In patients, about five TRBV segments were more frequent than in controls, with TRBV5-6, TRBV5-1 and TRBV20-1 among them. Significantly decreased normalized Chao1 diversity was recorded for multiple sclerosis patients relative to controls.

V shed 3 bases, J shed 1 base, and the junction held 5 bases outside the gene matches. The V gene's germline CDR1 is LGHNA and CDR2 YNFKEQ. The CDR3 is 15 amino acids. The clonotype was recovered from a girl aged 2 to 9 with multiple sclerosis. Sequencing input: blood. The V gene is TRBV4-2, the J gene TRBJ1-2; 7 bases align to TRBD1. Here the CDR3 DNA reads TGTGCCAGCAGCCAGGAAGGACAGGATAACTATGGCTACACCTTC. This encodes CASSQEGQDNYGYTF.